The 4 T cell receptor beta chains in this list originate from one sample, sequenced in a study of shared T cell receptors in the human thymus. Profiled with immunoSEQ multiplex PCR; TCRdb holds only in-frame clones, not every one. The repertoire has almost 550,000 clones, 70% to 80% of them found once; the top ten carry more than 0.01%. Another study also made use of these data, one on human thymus T cells.

The sequencing sample was made of thymocytes. The source of these receptors is a boy younger than two with a congenital heart defect.

This rearrangement joins TRBV4-1 to TRBJ2-7, with 9 bases identical to TRBD1. Germline CDR1 reads MGHRA; CDR2 reads YSYEKL. Trimming cost V 0 bases and J 3 bases; bases outside gene matches: 6. The CDR3 length is 16 residues. The CDR3 loop is CASSQDRDRGVYEQYF. CDR3 sequence (DNA): TGCGCCAGCAGCCAAGATCGAGACAGGGGGGTCTACGAGCAGTACTTC.

The chain has TRBV27 and TRBJ1-2; 7 nucleotides line up with TRBD1. V shed 5 bases and J 0 bases; nucleotides not matched to a gene: 6. Germline values: CDR1 MNHEY, CDR2 SMNVEV (reference sequence). The CDR3 is made up of 15 amino acids. CDR3 DNA: TGTGCCAGCAGTGGCAAGGGGGCCGCTAACTATGGCTACACCTTC. Translation: CASSGKGAANYGYTF.

The chain joins TRBV4-1 to TRBJ2-7; tentatively, D is TRBD2 (5 bases). The length of the CDR3 is 19 residues. V lost 0 bases and J 0 bases, leaving 21 bases between the germline ends. Germline V gene sequence: CDR1 MGHRA, CDR2 YSYEKL. CDR3 nucleotide sequence: TGCGCCAGCAGCCAAGAGAGGAGGCTTACTAGTAATATCTCCTACGAGCAGTACTTC. Amino acids: CASSQERRLTSNISYEQYF.

The chain combines TRBV6-6 with TRBJ2-1; tentative D call: TRBD1 (5 bases). This CDR3 has 15 residues. With 5 bases removed from V and 5 bases from J, the gap between germline ends came to 16 bases. Germline CDR1 and CDR2: MNHNY and SVGAGI (reference sequence). The DNA for the CDR3 is TGTGCCAGCAGTGGCAGGGCGATTACACACAATGAGCAGTTCTTC. Translating it yields CASSGRAITHNEQFF.